This TCR beta chain comes out of a study of T-cell reconstitution after alpha-beta-depleted transplantation in children. Broader study findings: When one year had passed after transplant, most T-cell counts and diversity came from newly produced T cells.

Ten or more counts support this clonotype. Antigen: not known. Unique molecular identifiers were built into the TCRbeta library. MiXCR, run by TCRdb on the PCR reads, gives a single entry per CDR3 protein. The table lists around 490,000 distinct CDR3 sequences, roughly 10% of them singletons. CDR1 is MGHDK and CDR2 is SYGVNS in the germline V gene. V was pared by 5 bases and J by 3 bases, with 12 bases of the junction left unmatched. The CDR3 loop spans 18 amino acids. J is TRBJ2-3 and V is TRBV25-1, with 12 bases lining up with TRBD1. This sequence was found in a female patient aged 2-15 years who had a stem cell transplant for aplastic anemia, so the T cells may come from the graft donor. The material was PBMCs, mostly from graft donor cells, obtained 180 days after TCRalphabeta/CD19-depleted stem cell transplant. CDR3 amino acids: CASSTPGQGARITDTQYF. As DNA, the CDR3 is TGTGCCAGCAGTACCCCGGGACAGGGGGCGCGAATTACAGATACGCAGTATTTT.